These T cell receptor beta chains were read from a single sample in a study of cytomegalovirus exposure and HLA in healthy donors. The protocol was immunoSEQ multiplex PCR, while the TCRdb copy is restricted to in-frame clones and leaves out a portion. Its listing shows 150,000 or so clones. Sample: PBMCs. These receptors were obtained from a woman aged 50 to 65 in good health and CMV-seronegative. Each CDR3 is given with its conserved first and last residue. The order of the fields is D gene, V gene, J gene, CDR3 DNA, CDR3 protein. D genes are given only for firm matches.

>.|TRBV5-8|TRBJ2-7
TGTGCCAGCAAGTGGGACCCGAGGGGGGAGCAGTACTTC
CASKWDPRGEQYF
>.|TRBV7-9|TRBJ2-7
TGTGCCAGCAGCTCGCTTGGGACTTGGGAGCAGTACTTC
CASSSLGTWEQYF
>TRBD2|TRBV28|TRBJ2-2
TGTGCCAGCAGCTCAGGGGGAAGGCTAGCGGGGGGCACCGGGGAGCTGTTTTTT
CASSSGGRLAGGTGELFF
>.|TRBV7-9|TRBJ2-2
TGTGCCAGCAGCTCCCTCTGGGGCCGCGGGGAGCTGTTTTTT
CASSSLWGRGELFF
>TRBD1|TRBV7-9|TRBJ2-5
TGTGCCAGCAGCCGACAGGGATCTAGGGAGACCCAGTACTTC
CASSRQGSRETQYF
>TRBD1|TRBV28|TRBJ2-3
TGTGCCAGCAGCCCCGCGACAGGGAGACCAGATACGCAGTATTTT
CASSPATGRPDTQYF
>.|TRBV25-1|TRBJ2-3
TGTGCCAGCAGCTTTCCAGGGGACGTCGATACGCAGTATTTT
CASSFPGDVDTQYF
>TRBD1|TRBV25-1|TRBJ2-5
TGTGCCAGCAGTGACCCCTGGGACAGGGGGGCCGGGGAGACCCAGTACTTC
CASSDPWDRGAGETQYF
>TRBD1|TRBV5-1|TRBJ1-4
TGCGCCAGCAGCTTGCCCGGGACAGATACAACTAATGAAAAACTGTTTTTT
CASSLPGTDTTNEKLFF
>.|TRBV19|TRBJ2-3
TGTGCCAGTAGTATGAGGGCTGGTGATACGCAGTATTTT
CASSMRAGDTQYF
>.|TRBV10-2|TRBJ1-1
TGCGCCAGCAGTGAAGGCGGGGGGACTGAAGCTTTCTTT
CASSEGGGTEAFF
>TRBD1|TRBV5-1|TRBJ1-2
TGCGCCAGCAGCGAGAGGACAGGGACACTAGGCTATGGCTACACCTTC
CASSERTGTLGYGYTF
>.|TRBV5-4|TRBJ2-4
TGTGCCAGCAGCTTGGACCCAGAGAGGGCCAAAAACATTCAGTACTTC
CASSLDPERAKNIQYF
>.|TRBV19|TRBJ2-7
TGTGCCAGTGGTGCGCAGGGGCTATCCTACGAGCAGTACTTC
CASGAQGLSYEQYF
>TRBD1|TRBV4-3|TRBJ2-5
TGCGCCAGCAGCCAACTGACAGGGGAGACCCAGTACTTC
CASSQLTGETQYF
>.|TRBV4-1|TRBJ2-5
TGCGCCAGCAGCCAGGACGGGGTCCCTAGAGAGACCCAGTACTTC
CASSQDGVPRETQYF
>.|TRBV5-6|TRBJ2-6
TGTGCCAGCAGGCAGGATCTACAGGCCTCTGGGGCCAACGTCCTGACTTTC
CASRQDLQASGANVLTF
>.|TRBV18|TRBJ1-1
TGTGCCAGCTCACCACAGTTAGGGACAACTGAAGCTTTCTTT
CASSPQLGTTEAFF
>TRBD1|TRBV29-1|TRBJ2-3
TGCAGCGTTGAACAGGGGGGCACAGATACGCAGTATTTT
CSVEQGGTDTQYF
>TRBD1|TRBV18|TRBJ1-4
TGTGCCAGCTCACCGGGACAGGATAATGAAAAACTGTTTTTT
CASSPGQDNEKLFF
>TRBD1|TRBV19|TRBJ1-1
TGTGCCAGTGCTGGGACAGGGACTGCTGAAGCTTTCTTT
CASAGTGTAEAFF
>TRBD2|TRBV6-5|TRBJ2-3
TGTGCCAGCAGCCAAGTTCGCGGGAGTGCAGATACGCAGTATTTT
CASSQVRGSADTQYF
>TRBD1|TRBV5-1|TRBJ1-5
TGCGCCAGCAGCTCCGGGACAGGGGTGAATCAGCCCCAGCATTTT
CASSSGTGVNQPQHF
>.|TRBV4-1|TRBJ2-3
TGCGCCAGCAGCCAAGCGGGCACAGATACGCAGTATTTT
CASSQAGTDTQYF
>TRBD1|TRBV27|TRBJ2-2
TGTGCCAGCCTCGACAGGGGCAGCGGGGAGCTGTTTTTT
CASLDRGSGELFF
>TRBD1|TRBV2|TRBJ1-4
TGTGCCAGCAGCGTGGACAGGGGGGATGAAAAACTGTTTTTT
CASSVDRGDEKLFF
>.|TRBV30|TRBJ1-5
TGTGCCTGGAGTGTGTGGGGGGTCAATCAGCCCCAGCATTTT
CAWSVWGVNQPQHF
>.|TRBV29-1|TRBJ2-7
TGCAGCGTCCTAGGGGGGGGAGCCTACGAGCAGTACTTC
CSVLGGGAYEQYF
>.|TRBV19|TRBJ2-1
TGTGCCAGTACTCAGAGGGCAGGGACGGGAGCTGAGCAGTTCTTC
CASTQRAGTGAEQFF
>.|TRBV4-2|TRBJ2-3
TGTGCCAGCAGCCAATCTTCCGCAGGCACAGATACGCAGTATTTT
CASSQSSAGTDTQYF
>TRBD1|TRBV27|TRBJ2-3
TGTGCCAGCAGTTTACTAGGGGGCGCGCAGTATTTT
CASSLLGGAQYF
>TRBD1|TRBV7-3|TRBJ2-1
TGTGCCAGCTCGCCCGACAGTCCGGGACAGGGGCAGTTCTTC
CASSPDSPGQGQFF
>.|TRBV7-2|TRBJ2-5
TGTGCCAGCAGCTTAGTACAGCAAGAGACCCAGTACTTC
CASSLVQQETQYF
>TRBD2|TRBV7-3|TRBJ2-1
TGTGCCAGCAGCTCCAGACTAGCGGGAGGACCTAGCTCCTACAATGAGCAGTTCTTC
CASSSRLAGGPSSYNEQFF
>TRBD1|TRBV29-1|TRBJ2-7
TGCAGCGCGGGACAGGGACGCTCCTACGAGCAGTACTTC
CSAGQGRSYEQYF
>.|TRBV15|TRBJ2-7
TGTGCCACCAGCAGAGACACAGGGCGTTCCTACGAGCAGTACTTC
CATSRDTGRSYEQYF
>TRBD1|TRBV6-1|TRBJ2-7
TGTGCCAGCATGGACAGGGCGTCGCGTGAGCAGTACTTC
CASMDRASREQYF
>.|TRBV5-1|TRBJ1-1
TGCGCCAGCAGCTTGGGGACCACAGCCGGCGGGACTGAAGCTTTCTTT
CASSLGTTAGGTEAFF
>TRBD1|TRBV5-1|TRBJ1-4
TGCGCCAGCAGCTTCGGACAGGGGTCGGGCGGAAAACTGTTTTTT
CASSFGQGSGGKLFF
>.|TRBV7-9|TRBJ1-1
TGTGCCAGCAGCTTAATACTTACTAAAGCTTTCTTT
CASSLILTKAFF
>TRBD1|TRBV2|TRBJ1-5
TGTGCCAGCTCTGTCCCGGGACAGGGGTTGAGCAATCAGCCCCAGCATTTT
CASSVPGQGLSNQPQHF
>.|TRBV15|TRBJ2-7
TGTGCCACCAGCACTACCCATGGATCGGGCTACGAGCAGTACTTC
CATSTTHGSGYEQYF
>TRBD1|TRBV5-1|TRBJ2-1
TGCGCCAGCAGCTTTGGGCAGGGGGCAAATGAGCAGTTCTTC
CASSFGQGANEQFF
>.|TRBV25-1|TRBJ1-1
TGTGCCAGCAGTCCAGGGTACGCAGCTTTCTTT
CASSPGYAAFF
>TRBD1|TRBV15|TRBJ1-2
TGTGCCACCAGCAGAGATTATGGGACAGATGGCTACACCTTC
CATSRDYGTDGYTF
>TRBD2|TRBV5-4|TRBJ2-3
TGTGCCAGCAGAGCAAGCGGGAGGGTTAGCACAGATACGCAGTATTTT
CASRASGRVSTDTQYF